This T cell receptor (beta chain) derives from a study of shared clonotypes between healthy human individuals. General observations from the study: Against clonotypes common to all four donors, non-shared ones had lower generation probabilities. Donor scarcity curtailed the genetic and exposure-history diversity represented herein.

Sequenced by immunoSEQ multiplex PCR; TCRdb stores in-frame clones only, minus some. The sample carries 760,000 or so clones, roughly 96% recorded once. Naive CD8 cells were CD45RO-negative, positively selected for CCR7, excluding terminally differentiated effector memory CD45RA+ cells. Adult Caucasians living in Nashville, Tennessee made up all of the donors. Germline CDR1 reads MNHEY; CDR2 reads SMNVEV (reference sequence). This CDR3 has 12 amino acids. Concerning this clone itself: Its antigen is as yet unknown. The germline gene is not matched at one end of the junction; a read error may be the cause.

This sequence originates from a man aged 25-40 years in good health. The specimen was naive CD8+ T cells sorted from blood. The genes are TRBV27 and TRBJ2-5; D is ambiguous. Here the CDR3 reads CVSSSIGETQYF. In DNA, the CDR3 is TGTGTCAGCAGTTCCATAGGTGAGACCCAGTACTTC.